Listed here is a single T cell receptor beta chain. The missing CDR3 end, 3 residues past where the read stops, is filled in from the germline J gene. This sample is drawn from a study of T cells in women clearing cervical HPV infection. As for the study in general: No precancer developed; the control's incident HPV16 infection cleared within 12 months. Case blood was drawn a median approximately 150 days after lesion detection.

Germline values: CDR1 DFQATT, CDR2 SNEGSKA (reference sequence). The CDR3 has 15 amino acids. V lost 0 bases and J 3 bases, leaving 15 bases between the germline ends. Data came from immunoSEQ multiplex PCR; TCRdb stores just in-frame clones and leaves some out. This repertoire comprises about 37,000 clones; its ten largest clones make up less than 7.5%. The chain recombines TRBV20-1 with TRBJ2-7; D is possibly TRBD1 (6 bases). The receptor comes from a woman between 18 and 75 years old with a cervical HPV16 infection that either progressed to CIN3+ or cleared (not recorded which). Sequences were obtained from blood buffy coat. CDR3 region: CSARDLGAPHYEQYF. The part of the CDR3 DNA that was read is TGCAGTGCTAGAGATCTGGGGGCCCCCCACTACGAG.